This T cell receptor (beta chain) is from a study of blood T cell repertoires in COVID-19 (dated by TCRdb to 2020 to 2022). For context, the study as a whole: The collaborator samples originated in the United States, Italy and Spain and spanned the acute and convalescent phases of COVID-19. The prospective study material was composed of cDNA or gDNA derived from T cells, B-cell-depleted T cells, or PBMCs. A de-identified subject ID, COVID-19 status, age in years and sex were almost always included in the sample metadata. Deeply sampled blood TCRbeta repertoires from subjects exposed to, actively infected with, or recovered from COVID-19 were included in the dataset. Where HLA class I and class II types were available, the types were taken from metadata supplied by the sample provider, not from assay-based typing. Samples came from the ongoing ImmuneRACE study (first 160 participants) plus 1,254 subjects from 6 global collaborators. The repertoires were released in a freely available public database meant as a resource for research on the immune response to SARS-CoV-2. The paper as a whole reports these results and caveats: Clinical and demographic metadata were provided uncurated, with the amount varying by source and participant.

Details on this clone: No cognate antigen has been identified for it. Base-call qualities are not available, and no considerably larger clone is one nucleotide away.

Each collaborating institution followed its own protocols to collect whole blood in K2EDTA tubes. Collaborator samples were shipped for TCRbeta analysis as frozen whole blood, isolated PBMCs, or DNA extracted from either sample type. TCRbeta CDR3 regions were amplified from genomic DNA by means of the immunoSEQ Assay, a bias-controlled multiplex PCR. Concerning the study's data processing: The number of nucleated cells in each sample was estimated by amplification of reference gene primers within the assay. Sequence reads were collapsed and filtered to measure the absolute abundance of every unique TCRbeta CDR3 rearrangement. For each sample, productive Simpson clonality was calculated as the square root of Simpson's diversity index across productive rearrangements. TCRdb retrieved this table from immuneACCESS and kept in-frame rearrangements only. Not all clones are present; in checked studies, unresolved V genes account for under half, and no reason is known for the remainder. The DNA gave D and trimming, while V, J and clone size come from that table. This sample has around 130,000 clones in its table, and 84% of those were observed once. The leading ten clones occupy roughly 13% of the sample.

The CDR1 and CDR2 encoded by the germline V gene are MGHRA and YSYEKL. V ends up 0 bases short and J 7 bases short, with an unmatched junction base count of 8. The CDR3, cysteine through phenylalanine, is 17 amino acids long. Left in the record is the CDR3 DNA by itself, 51 bases read in frame from the first base. The TCR was taken from a human donor in a cohort sampled during active COVID-19. The chain was built from TRBV4-1 and TRBJ1-6, and TRBD1 aligns with 8 junction nucleotides. The specimen was peripheral blood. For the CDR3, the sequence is CASSQERTGRWNSPLHF. The bases are TGCGCCAGCAGCCAAGAGAGGACAGGGCGGTGGAATTCACCCCTCCACTTT.